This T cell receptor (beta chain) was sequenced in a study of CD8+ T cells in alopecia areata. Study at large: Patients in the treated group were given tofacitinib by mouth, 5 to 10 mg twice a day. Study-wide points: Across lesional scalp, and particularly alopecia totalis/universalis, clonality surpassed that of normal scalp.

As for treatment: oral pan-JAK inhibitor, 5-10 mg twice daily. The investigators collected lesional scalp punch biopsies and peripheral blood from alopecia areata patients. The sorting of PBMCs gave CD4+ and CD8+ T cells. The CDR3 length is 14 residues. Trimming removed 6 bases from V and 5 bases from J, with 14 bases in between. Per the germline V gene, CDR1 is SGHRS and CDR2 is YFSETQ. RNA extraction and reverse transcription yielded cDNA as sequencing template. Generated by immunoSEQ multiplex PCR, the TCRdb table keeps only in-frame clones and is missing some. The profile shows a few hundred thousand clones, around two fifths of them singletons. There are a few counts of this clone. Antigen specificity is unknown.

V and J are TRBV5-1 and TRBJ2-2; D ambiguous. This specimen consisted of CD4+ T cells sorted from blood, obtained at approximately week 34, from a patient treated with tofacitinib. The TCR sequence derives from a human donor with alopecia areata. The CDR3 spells CASNTGRSTGELFF. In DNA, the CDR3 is TGCGCCAGCAATACCGGGCGTTCGACCGGGGAGCTGTTTTTT.